This entry lists 25 T cell receptor beta chains sequenced from one sample in a study of blood T cells in healthy people across ages. The second PCR ran roughly 7 to 11 cycles with a sample-barcoded 5' primer and J-beta primers. In TCRdb, the 5' RACE reads were re-called with MiXCR into one record per CDR3 protein. The table records around 1,000,000 distinct CDR3 sequences, 20% to 25% of them present only once. These data also featured in a second study, about T cells of mothers and their children.

Sequenced sample: blood. Receptors originate from a girl aged 2 to 9 in good health.

The chain uses TRBV10-3 and TRBJ2-1, with TRBD1 matching 10 bases. Germline CDR1 ENHRY, CDR2 SYGVKD. The CDR3 contains 14 residues. Germline trimming cut 4 bases from V and 5 bases from J; bases unmatched to any gene: 2. The CDR3 protein is CAISGGTGDNEQFF. The CDR3 DNA sequence: TGTGCCATCAGTGGGGGGACAGGGGACAATGAGCAGTTCTTC.

The CDR3: CASSLATVFYEQYF. The DNA of the CDR3 is TGTGCCAGCAGCTTAGCCACAGTGTTCTACGAGCAGTACTTC. The chain is built from TRBV7-9 and TRBJ2-7; D remains unclear. CDR3 length: 14 residues. Germline V gene data show CDR1 as SEHNR and CDR2 as FQNEAQ (reference sequence). Trimming removed 0 bases from V and 3 bases from J, with 9 bases in between.

The chain recombines TRBV14 with TRBJ1-6; no clear D. Looked up from germline, CDR1 is SGHDN and CDR2 is FVKESK. The CDR3 contains 16 residues. V was pared by 1 base and J by 5 bases, with 12 bases between. The CDR3 protein is CASSQGLLEHNSPLHF. Here the CDR3 DNA reads TGTGCCAGCAGCCAAGGTCTCCTAGAGCATAATTCACCCCTCCACTTT.

V gene TRBV2 combines with J gene TRBJ1-1, with D possibly TRBD1 on 5 matching bases. Trimming removed 8 bases at V and 2 bases at J, with 15 bases between. The germline gives CDR1 SNHLY, CDR2 FYNNEI. This CDR3 has 14 residues. CDR3 coding DNA: TGTGCCAGCGGGGTCGTCAGGGTAAACACTGAAGCTTTCTTT. This sequence encodes CASGVVRVNTEAFF.

This clonotype was observed a handful of times. This chain links TRBV5-1 with TRBJ2-7; D gene uncertain. CDR3 length: 12 residues. Germline CDR1 reads SGHRS; CDR2 reads YFSETQ. V was clipped by 5 bases and J by 7 bases, with 13 bases between them. The CDR3 loop is CASSLYGREQYF. The CDR3 region has the DNA TGCGCCAGCAGTTTGTACGGGCGAGAGCAGTACTTC. The full variable domain, in which reference TRBV5-1 and TRBJ2-7 provide the parts outside the CDR3, is KAGVTQTPRYLIKTRGQQVTLSCSPISGHRSVSWYQQTPGQGLQFLFEYFSETQRNKGNFPGRFSGRQFSNSRSEMNVSTLELGDSALYLCASSLYGREQYFGPGTRLTVT.

The gene calls are TRBV7-2 and TRBJ1-2; D not certain. This CDR3 has 13 residues. The germline gives CDR1 SGHTA, CDR2 FQGNSA. The V gene lost 3 bases and the J gene lost 3 bases, with 8 bases spanning the gap. CDR3 protein: CASSFLSHYGYTF. The CDR3 DNA is TGTGCCAGCAGCTTCCTTAGCCACTATGGCTACACCTTC.

The V and J genes are TRBV7-8 and TRBJ2-1; 15 positions match TRBD2. This CDR3 spans 15 amino acids. From germline, CDR1 is SGHVS and CDR2 FQNEAQ. The J segment lost 4 bases and the V segment lost 7 bases, leaving 2 bases of the junction unmatched. CDR3 coding DNA: TGTGCCAGCACCGGACTAGCGGGGGGGTACAATGAGCAGTTCTTC. Translated: CASTGLAGGYNEQFF.

V is TRBV20-1 and J is TRBJ2-5, with TRBD2 identical over 7 bases. TRBJ2-7 matches the DNA end more closely, so the J call is doubtful. The CDR3 is 14 amino acids. CDR1 and CDR2 (germline): DFQATT, SNEGSKA (reference sequence). The CDR3 nucleotides read TGCAGTGCTAGTCCCCGGGACTACTCCTACGAGCAGTACTTC. This translates into CSASPRDYSYEQYF.

This clonotype was recorded a few times. The chain joins TRBV7-3 to TRBJ1-1; tentatively, D is TRBD1 (5 bases). The CDR3 has 13 amino acids. CDR1 SGHTA and CDR2 FQGTGA come from the germline V gene. Trimming took off 5 bases at V and 3 bases at J, with 10 bases between the two ends. CDR3: CASSPDIYTEAFF. The CDR3, as DNA: TGTGCCAGCAGCCCGGACATATACACTGAAGCTTTCTTT.

The rearrangement uses TRBV4-2 and TRBJ2-1, with 8 bases matching TRBD2. Looked up from germline, CDR1 is LGHNA and CDR2 is YNFKEQ. With V trimmed by 1 base and J by 9 bases, 14 bases remained unmatched. The CDR3 is made up of 17 amino acids. The CDR3 loop is CASSQVGLAGSVSEQFF. The CDR3 DNA reads as TGTGCCAGCAGCCAAGTAGGCCTAGCGGGTTCTGTTAGTGAGCAGTTCTTC.

This clonotype has more than one count but fewer than ten. The chain is built from TRBV5-1 and TRBJ1-2, with 8 nucleotides matching TRBD1. In germline, CDR1 is SGHRS, CDR2 YFSETQ. J lost 0 bases, V lost 0 bases, and 4 bases had no gene match. The CDR3 totals 16 residues. CDR3: CASSLGQGPPNYGYTF. CDR3 coding DNA: TGCGCCAGCAGCTTGGGACAGGGGCCACCTAACTATGGCTACACCTTC.

This chain links TRBV4-3 with TRBJ1-1; a possible D gene is TRBD1 (5 bases). The CDR3 loop spans 17 amino acids. Germline loops: CDR1 LGHNA, CDR2 YSLEER. V lost 0 bases, J lost 3 bases, and 17 bases lay in between. This chain's CDR3 is CASSQDFVGGFHTEAFF. In DNA form, the CDR3 reads TGCGCCAGCAGCCAAGATTTTGTCGGGGGGTTTCACACTGAAGCTTTCTTT.

This clonotype has more than one count but fewer than ten. The J gene is TRBJ2-2, the V gene TRBV20-1, with 8 bases aligning to TRBD1. Germline V gives CDR1 DFQATT, CDR2 SNEGSKA (reference sequence). J lost 4 bases, V lost 8 bases, and 9 bases had no gene match. The CDR3 consists of 14 residues. This chain's CDR3 is CSPQGDRGTGELFF. CDR3 DNA: TGCAGTCCCCAGGGTGACAGGGGCACCGGGGAGCTGTTTTTT.

This clonotype was counted a few times. The CDR3 loop is CASSLGGLASPYEQYF. DNA for the CDR3: TGTGCCAGCAGCTTAGGGGGACTAGCGTCCCCCTACGAGCAGTACTTC. The rearrangement uses TRBV7-3 and TRBJ2-7, with 10 positions matching TRBD2. Germline CDR1 is SGHTA and CDR2 is FQGTGA. V shed 2 bases, J shed 2 bases, and the junction held 6 bases outside the gene matches. CDR3 length: 16 residues. The full variable domain, in which reference TRBV7-3 and TRBJ2-7 provide the parts outside the CDR3, is GAGVSQTPSNKVTEKGKYVELRCDPISGHTALYWYRQSLGQGPEFLIYFQGTGAADDSGLPNDRFFAVRPEGSVSTLKIQRTERGDSAVYLCASSLGGLASPYEQYFGPGTRLTVT.

The chain is built from TRBV29-1 and TRBJ1-1; TRBD1 matches at 9 bases. The germline CDR1 and CDR2 sequences are SQVTM and ANQGSEA. With 6 bases clipped from V and 5 bases from J, the junction kept 4 bases outside the gene matches. The CDR3 consists of 12 residues. CDR3 loop: CSVGDRGTEAFF. The CDR3 DNA reads as TGCAGCGTGGGCGACAGGGGGACTGAAGCTTTCTTT.

This clonotype was observed a handful of times. This sequence joins TRBV28 and TRBJ2-1; 13 bases are a match to TRBD2. The trim removed 6 bases at V and 0 bases at J, leaving 5 bases unmatched. The germline V gene encodes CDR1 MDHEN and CDR2 SYDVKM. This CDR3 has 17 residues. CDR3 DNA: TGTGCCAGCAGGGGGACTAGCGGGAAGAGCTCCTACAATGAGCAGTTCTTC. Protein product: CASRGTSGKSSYNEQFF.

The gene calls are TRBV21-1 and TRBJ2-5; the D segment call TRBD1 is taken from the table without a DNA check. TRBV21-1 is reported as a pseudogene. The CDR3 loop spans 13 amino acids. The CDR3 region has the DNA TGTGCCAGCAGCGGGGACAGGGTCGCGACCCAGTACTTC. Its translation: CASSGDRVATQYF.

This clonotype was picked up a small number of times. J is TRBJ2-3 and V is TRBV27, with TRBD1 as a possible D gene (5 bases). V shed 5 bases and J shed 0 bases, with 12 bases lying between them. Germline CDR1 reads MNHEY; CDR2 reads SMNVEV (reference sequence). The CDR3 totals 15 residues. This CDR3 reads CASSRNRRSTDTQYF. For the CDR3, the DNA is TGTGCCAGCAGTAGAAACAGGCGCAGCACAGATACGCAGTATTTT.

This clonotype was seen a few times. The V and J genes are TRBV6-2 or TRBV6-3 and TRBJ1-1, with D perhaps matching TRBD1 (6 bases). The CDR3 extends over 14 amino acids. Germline V gives CDR1 MNHEY, CDR2 SVGEGT. Trimming pared 6 bases from V and 1 base from J, leaving 12 bases between. The CDR3 loop is CASRRDTKNTEAFF. The DNA of the CDR3 is TGTGCCAGCAGGCGGGACACCAAGAACACTGAAGCTTTCTTT.

Comment on this clonotype: One end of the junction varies from germline; a read error may be responsible. The chain links TRBV29-1 to TRBJ2-5; D is unresolved. The CDR3 runs to 12 residues. Germline CDR1 and CDR2: SQVTM and ANQGSEA. The CDR3 sequence: CSVVLKVETQCF. CDR3 nucleotide sequence: TGCAGCGTTGTTCTAAAAGTGGAGACCCAGTGCTTC.

The CDR3 protein is CATSDHSEQYF. The CDR3 DNA reads as TGTGCCACCTCGGACCATTCTGAGCAGTACTTC. The V and J genes are TRBV7-8 and TRBJ2-7; D is unclear. CDR1 and CDR2 from the germline V gene are SGHVS and FQNEAQ. V was trimmed by 10 bases and J by 7 bases, leaving 14 bases between them. The CDR3 has 11 amino acids. The entire variable domain, with the rest obtained from reference TRBV7-8 and TRBJ2-7, is as follows: GAGVSQSPRYKVAKRGQDVALRCDPISGHVSLFWYQQALGQGPEFLTYFQNEAQLDKSGLPSDRFFAERPEGSVSTLKIQRTQQEDSAVYLCATSDHSEQYFGPGTRLTVT.

Here the CDR3 reads CASTVTGSENTGELFF. CDR3 nucleotides: TGTGCCAGCACCGTCACCGGGTCAGAAAACACCGGGGAGCTGTTTTTT. The chain links TRBV28 to TRBJ2-2, with D uncertain. Germline lookup yields CDR1 MDHEN and CDR2 SYDVKM. V was trimmed by 7 bases and J by 2 bases, leaving 17 bases between them. The CDR3 is made up of 16 amino acids.

The V gene is TRBV6-2 or TRBV6-3, the J gene TRBJ2-7; D remains ambiguous. The CDR3 is made up of 13 amino acids. Germline loops: CDR1 MNHEY, CDR2 SVGEGT. V was pared by 5 bases and J by 2 bases, with 10 bases between. CDR3 DNA sequence: TGTGCCAGCAGTCCTACCCTAGCCTACGAGCAGTACTTC. Translated, it gives CASSPTLAYEQYF.

This clonotype has more than one count but fewer than ten. This chain links TRBV28 with TRBJ2-2, with a tentative D call TRBD1 (6 bases). Germline CDR1 MDHEN, CDR2 SYDVKM. Between the trimmed V and J ends, which lost 6 bases and 2 bases, there was a span of 16 bases. The CDR3 covers 16 residues. Here the CDR3 reads CASSSPTGVNTGELFF. The CDR3 nucleotides read TGTGCCAGCAGCTCCCCGACAGGAGTTAACACCGGGGAGCTGTTTTTT. The full variable domain, completed using reference TRBV28 and TRBJ2-2, is DVKVTQSSRYLVKRTGEKVFLECVQDMDHENMFWYRQDPGLGLRLIYFSYDVKMKEKGDIPEGYSVSREKKERFSLILESASTNQTSMYLCASSSPTGVNTGELFFGEGSRLTVL.

The rearrangement links TRBV19 to TRBJ2-7, with 9 positions matching TRBD1. The CDR3 runs 15 residues. V trimming: 10 bases; J trimming: 5 bases; junction bases outside the gene matches: 15. Per germline, CDR1 LNHDA and CDR2 SQIVND (reference sequence). The CDR3 DNA reads TGTGCCACCCAAAACCCGGGGGACAGGGTCCACGAGCAGTACTTC. The encoded protein is CATQNPGDRVHEQYF.